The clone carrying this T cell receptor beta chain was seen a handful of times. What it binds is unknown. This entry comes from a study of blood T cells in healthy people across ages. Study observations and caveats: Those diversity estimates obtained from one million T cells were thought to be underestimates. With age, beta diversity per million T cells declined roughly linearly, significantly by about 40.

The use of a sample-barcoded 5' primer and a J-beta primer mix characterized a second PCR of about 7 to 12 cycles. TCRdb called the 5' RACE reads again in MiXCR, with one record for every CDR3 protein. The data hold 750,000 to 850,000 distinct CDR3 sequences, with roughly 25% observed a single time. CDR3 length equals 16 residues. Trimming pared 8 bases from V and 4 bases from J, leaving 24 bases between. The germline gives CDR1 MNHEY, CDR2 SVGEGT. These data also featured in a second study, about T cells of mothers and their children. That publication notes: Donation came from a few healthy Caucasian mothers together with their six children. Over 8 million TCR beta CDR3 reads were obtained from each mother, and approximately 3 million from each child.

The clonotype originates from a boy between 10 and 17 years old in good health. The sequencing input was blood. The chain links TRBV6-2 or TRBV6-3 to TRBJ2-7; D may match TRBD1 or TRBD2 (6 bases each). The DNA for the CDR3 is TGTGCCAGCGGTCCGCTCGGGGGCCCTCACACGTACGAGCAGTACTTC. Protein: CASGPLGGPHTYEQYF.